Following are 19 T cell receptor beta chains from one sample sequenced in a study of blood T cell repertoires in COVID-19. Clones were read by immunoSEQ multiplex PCR, and TCRdb kept only the in-frame ones, dropping some. This repertoire shows under 300,000 clones, about four fifths found once; its top ten account for around 3.3%. Sequencing used peripheral blood. All receptors derive from a woman aged 18-35 years with acute or convalescent COVID-19.

The sample holds a few counts of this clone. The chain uses TRBV11-1 and TRBJ2-7; 7 bases fit TRBD2. From germline, CDR1 is SGHAT and CDR2 FQDESV (reference sequence). Unmatched junction bases numbered 3, after V lost 1 base and J lost 3 bases. The length of the CDR3 is 14 residues. CDR3 loop: CASSLGLADYEQYF. The CDR3 bases are TGTGCCAGCAGCTTAGGCCTAGCGGACTACGAGCAGTACTTC.

The chain couples TRBV19 to TRBJ1-6; possible D gene TRBD1, 6 bases. CDR1 and CDR2 (germline): LNHDA, SQIVND (reference sequence). This CDR3 region has 14 residues. V was shortened by 6 bases and J by 7 bases, with 13 bases between the two germline ends. The CDR3 is CASRSQGRNSPLHF. CDR3 DNA sequence: TGTGCCAGTAGGTCACAGGGCCGAAATTCACCCCTCCACTTT. The whole variable domain, filled in from reference TRBV19 and TRBJ1-6, reads DGGITQSPKYLFRKEGQNVTLSCEQNLNHDAMYWYRQDPGQGLRLIYYSQIVNDFQKGDIAEGYSVSREKKESFPLTVTSAQKNPTAFYLCASRSQGRNSPLHFGNGTRLTVT.

This clone has just a few counts. V gene TRBV7-2 combines with J gene TRBJ2-2; D unclear. The germline V and J ends were trimmed by 5 bases and 4 bases, with 11 bases remaining between them. The CDR3 is made up of 14 amino acids. Per germline, CDR1 SGHTA and CDR2 FQGNSA. CDR3 in amino acids: CASSPGAFTGELFF. CDR3 bases: TGTGCCAGCAGCCCAGGCGCATTCACCGGGGAGCTGTTTTTT.

The chain recombines TRBV3-1 (or the pseudogene TRBV3-2) with TRBJ2-5; D gene uncertain. CDR3 length equals 13 residues. V dropped 2 bases and J dropped 1 base, with 5 bases sitting between them. Germline V CDR1 and CDR2: LGHDT, YNNKEL (reference sequence). This CDR3 is CASSQQSQETQYF. CDR3 in DNA: TGTGCCAGCAGCCAACAGTCCCAAGAGACCCAGTACTTC.

The rearrangement links TRBV5-6 to TRBJ2-3; the D gene is possibly TRBD1 (6 bases). From germline, CDR1 is SGHDT and CDR2 YYEEEE. The CDR3 has 14 amino acids. V gave up 4 bases and J gave up 2 bases, with 11 bases separating them. In nucleotides, the CDR3 is TGTGCCAGCAGCGGATGGACAGTCACAGATACGCAGTATTTT. Protein product: CASSGWTVTDTQYF.

The chain carries TRBV30 and TRBJ2-1, with TRBD2 matching over 8 bases. Trimming removed 0 bases from V and 6 bases from J; junction bases left unmatched: 7. The germline gives CDR1 GTSNPN, CDR2 SVGIG (reference sequence). This CDR3 has 15 residues. CDR3 bases: TGTGCCTGGAGTGTACCTAGCGGGTGGCGCAATGAGCAGTTCTTC. It translates to CAWSVPSGWRNEQFF.

This chain joins TRBV4-1 and TRBJ1-1, with TRBD1 matching 7 bases. CDR3 length: 15 residues. Germline V gene sequence: CDR1 MGHRA, CDR2 YSYEKL. The trim removed 3 bases at V and 1 base at J, leaving 5 bases unmatched. The CDR3 sequence: CASSQDRRGNTEAFF. In nucleotides, the CDR3 is TGCGCCAGCAGCCAGGACAGGAGAGGGAACACTGAAGCTTTCTTT.

The chain carries TRBV10-3 and TRBJ1-5; D possibly corresponds to TRBD1 (5 bases). Germline assignment: CDR1 ENHRY and CDR2 SYGVKD. The length of the CDR3 is 15 residues. V lost 0 bases and J lost 3, with 9 bases in between. CDR3 coding DNA: TGTGCCATCAGTGAGTCGGGGCAGACCAATCAGCCCCAGCATTTT. Protein product: CAISESGQTNQPQHF.

This clone appeared a few times. J is TRBJ1-3 and V is TRBV5-6, with a weak D call TRBD1 (6 bases). CDR3 length: 16 residues. Germline assignment: CDR1 SGHDT and CDR2 YYEEEE. V lost 6 bases and J 0 bases, leaving 16 bases between the germline ends. Written as DNA, the CDR3 is TGTGCCAGCACCCAAGGAAAGGGACACTCTGGAAACACCATATATTTT. It translates to CASTQGKGHSGNTIYF.

The rearrangement uses TRBV5-1 and TRBJ2-7; 8 bases fit TRBD1. There are 15 residues in the CDR3. In germline, CDR1 is SGHRS, CDR2 YFSETQ. V gave up 5 bases and J gave up 2 bases; unmatched junction bases: 9. Here the CDR3 DNA reads TGCGCCAGCAGACTAAGGGACAGGTTAACCTACGAGCAGTACTTC. Amino acids: CASRLRDRLTYEQYF.

The rearrangement joins TRBV27 to TRBJ2-5; 10 nucleotides agree with TRBD2. V was clipped by 6 bases and J by 4 bases; unmatched bases: 11. The CDR3 spans 16 residues. Germline values: CDR1 MNHEY, CDR2 SMNVEV (reference sequence). The CDR3 is CASSHLLAGAGETQYF. CDR3 sequence (DNA): TGTGCCAGCAGCCACCTCCTAGCGGGAGCGGGAGAGACCCAGTACTTC.

V gene TRBV6-5 combines with J gene TRBJ2-1, with a possible D match to TRBD2 (6 bases). Trimming left V 10 bases short and J 10 bases short, with 17 bases between. This CDR3 contains 12 residues. Looked up from germline, CDR1 is MNHEY and CDR2 is SVGAGI. CDR3 in DNA: TGTGCCACCCGTGGGACTTCCGACGAGCAGTTCTTC. It encodes CATRGTSDEQFF.

The CDR3 protein is CASSQDLAADEQFF. The CDR3 DNA follows: TGTGCCAGCAGTCAGGACCTAGCGGCAGATGAGCAGTTCTTC. The chain recombines TRBV27 with TRBJ2-1; 7 nucleotides agree with TRBD2. Germline CDR1 is MNHEY and CDR2 is SMNVEV (reference sequence). Losses at the gene ends were 5 bases for V and 8 bases for J; bases not matched to a gene: 9. CDR3 length: 14 amino acids.

This clone occurred a few times. V usage is TRBV13 and J usage is TRBJ2-4; 8 bases agree with TRBD2. Trimming at V came to 2 bases and at J to 0 bases, leaving 9 bases not matched to a gene. CDR1 and CDR2 from the germline V gene are PRHDT and FYEKMQ (reference sequence). The CDR3 covers 18 residues. Here the CDR3 DNA reads TGTGCCAGCAGCTTATCCGGGAGGGAGGTAGGAGCCAAAAACATTCAGTACTTC. Protein: CASSLSGREVGAKNIQYF.

This chain connects TRBV6-1 to TRBJ1-4; 8 nucleotides align to TRBD1. The J segment lost 6 bases and the V segment lost 10 bases, leaving 10 bases of the junction unmatched. The germline V gene encodes CDR1 MNHNS and CDR2 SASEGT. The CDR3 is made up of 14 amino acids. This chain's CDR3 is CATLLGTGDEKLFF. Here the CDR3 DNA reads TGTGCCACCCTACTCGGGACAGGCGATGAAAAACTGTTTTTT.

The V call is TRBV7-9, the J call TRBJ2-7, with D possibly TRBD2 on 5 matching bases. V dropped 5 bases and J dropped 0 bases, with 11 bases sitting between them. The germline V gene has CDR1 SEHNR and CDR2 FQNEAQ (reference sequence). CDR3 size: 14 residues. This chain's CDR3 is CASSPTSPSYEQYF. The CDR3 region has the DNA TGTGCCAGCAGCCCCACTAGTCCCTCCTACGAGCAGTACTTC. Looking up the rest from reference TRBV7-9 and TRBJ2-7 gives the full variable domain: DTGVSQNPRHKITKRGQNVTFRCDPISEHNRLYWYRQTLGQGPEFLTYFQNEAQLEKSRLLSDRFSAERPKGSFSTLEIQRTEQGDSAMYLCASSPTSPSYEQYFGPGTRLTVT.

The J gene is TRBJ2-1, the V gene TRBV15; 7 bases line up with TRBD2. Losses at the gene ends were 1 base for V and 3 bases for J; bases not matched to a gene: 6. The CDR3 loop spans 16 amino acids. Germline CDR1 is LNHNV and CDR2 is YYDKDF (reference sequence). The CDR3 reads CATSRGGTGGYNEQFF. The CDR3, as DNA: TGTGCCACCAGCAGAGGGGGAACGGGGGGCTACAATGAGCAGTTCTTC. Filled out from reference TRBV15 and TRBJ2-1, the complete variable domain reads DAMVIQNPRYQVTQFGKPVTLSCSQTLNHNVMYWYQQKSSQAPKLLFHYYDKDFNNEADTPDNFQSRRPNTSFCFLDIRSPGLGDTAMYLCATSRGGTGGYNEQFFGPGTRLTVL.

The chain combines TRBV4-1 with TRBJ2-1; 11 positions match TRBD2. Germline V CDR1 and CDR2: MGHRA, YSYEKL. V gave up 4 bases and J gave up 5 bases; unmatched junction bases: 4. The CDR3 loop spans 15 amino acids. CDR3 residues: CASSRTSGSDNEQFF. Here the CDR3 DNA reads TGCGCCAGCAGCCGAACTAGCGGGAGCGACAATGAGCAGTTCTTC.

The chain couples TRBV28 to TRBJ2-7; no clear D gene. The CDR3 runs to 13 residues. V lost 6 bases to trimming and J lost 5 bases, with 14 bases between them. The germline V gene encodes CDR1 MDHEN and CDR2 SYDVKM. CDR3 amino acids: CASSHPPSDEQYF. The CDR3 DNA follows: TGTGCCAGCAGCCATCCCCCGAGTGACGAGCAGTACTTC.